Presented here are 8 T cell receptor beta chains from one specimen sequenced in a study of blood T cell repertoires in COVID-19. Only in-frame clones appear in the TCRdb table, and some are missing; sequencing was by immunoSEQ multiplex PCR. The sample has 150,000 or so clones, approximately 86% seen once. Material for sequencing was peripheral blood. These receptors all stem from a woman between 70 and 85 years old with COVID-19, enrolled during active disease.

The chain carries TRBV7-9 and TRBJ2-7; 9 nucleotides match TRBD1. The V segment lost 7 bases and the J segment 6 bases; nucleotides outside the gene matches: 7. Germline V CDR1 and CDR2: SEHNR, FQNEAQ (reference sequence). The CDR3 extends over 13 amino acids. CDR3 protein: CASNKDRGFEQYF. The CDR3 DNA reads as TGTGCCAGCAACAAGGACAGGGGCTTCGAGCAGTACTTC.

V gene TRBV3-1 (or the pseudogene TRBV3-2) combines with J gene TRBJ2-3; 14 bases align to TRBD2. Germline V gives CDR1 LGHDT, CDR2 YNNKEL (reference sequence). Losses at the gene ends were 1 base for V and 6 bases for J; bases not matched to a gene: 0. The CDR3 spans 15 residues. CDR3 coding DNA: TGTGCCAGCAGCCAAGGGACTAGCGGGGGGGATACGCAGTATTTT. This codes for CASSQGTSGGDTQYF.

The V call is TRBV9, the J call TRBJ1-3; tentative D call: TRBD1 (5 bases). Germline CDR1 is SGDLS and CDR2 is YYNGEE. The V end was cut by 4 bases, the J end by 9 bases, with 20 bases between. CDR3 length equals 15 residues. The CDR3 DNA reads as TGTGCCAGCAGCCCCGGGGGGACGTTTTTCGGCACCATATATTTT. It codes for CASSPGGTFFGTIYF.

Only one count was recorded for this clone. The gene calls are TRBV18 and TRBJ1-1; 8 nucleotides match TRBD1. Trimming removed 3 bases from V and 5 bases from J; junction bases left unmatched: 2. Per germline, CDR1 KGHSH and CDR2 LQKENI. This CDR3 comprises 13 residues. In DNA, the CDR3 is TGTGCCAGCTCACCTAACAGGGGGACTGAAGCTTTCTTT. This gives the protein CASSPNRGTEAFF.

The chain uses TRBV28 and TRBJ2-7; D possibly corresponds to TRBD1 (6 bases). The CDR3 length is 15 residues. V lost 4 bases and J 3 bases, leaving 16 bases between the germline ends. CDR1 MDHEN and CDR2 SYDVKM come from the germline V gene. The CDR3 sequence: CASSSPPGQVYEQYF. In DNA, the CDR3 is TGTGCCAGCAGTTCTCCCCCGGGACAAGTCTACGAGCAGTACTTC.

The genes are TRBV30 and TRBJ2-7; D possibly corresponds to TRBD2 (6 bases). Germline V gene data show CDR1 as GTSNPN and CDR2 as SVGIG (reference sequence). V was trimmed by 5 bases and J by 0 bases, leaving 8 bases between them. There are 12 residues in the CDR3. This chain's CDR3 is CAWGGASYEQYF. The CDR3 coding sequence is TGTGCCTGGGGAGGGGCCTCCTACGAGCAGTACTTC.

The chain uses TRBV6-5 and TRBJ2-7, with D tentatively TRBD1 (5 bases). Germline-derived CDR1 and CDR2 are MNHEY and SVGAGI. The length of the CDR3 is 13 residues. V was shortened by 7 bases and J by 2 bases, with 12 bases between the two germline ends. The CDR3 bases are TGTGCCAGCACCAGACAGACCCCCTACGAGCAGTACTTC. It codes for CASTRQTPYEQYF.

The CDR3 bases are TGTGCCAGCAGCCCTTTGGACAGGGATCCCTACGAGCAGTACTTC. Protein sequence: CASSPLDRDPYEQYF. This chain joins TRBV6-2 or TRBV6-3 and TRBJ2-7; 8 bases match TRBD1. The CDR3 has 15 residues. Per germline, CDR1 MNHEY and CDR2 SVGEGT. Trimming took 6 bases from V and 2 from J; bases not matched to a gene: 9.